The 14 T cell receptor beta chains below were found in one sample sequenced in a study of T cells expressing NK-cell markers. TCRdb reanalyzed the 5' RACE reads and collapses them to one entry per CDR3 protein, without DNA. The sample features around 550,000 distinct CDR3 sequences, with under 4.5% in its top ten. Sample: blood T cells: a sorted CD56 or NKG2C T cell subset, CD4+ or CD8+ T cells, or bulk PBMC T cells (not recorded which). The receptors here all came from a man between 18 and 29 years old in good health.

The chain carries TRBV12-3 or TRBV12-4 and TRBJ2-1; TCRdb's D gene call, TRBD1, goes unchecked for lack of DNA. The CDR3 sequence is 14 residues long. This chain's CDR3 is CASKRQGSSGEQFF.

CDR3 protein: CASSPLAGVKVGELFF. This chain links TRBV27 with TRBJ2-2; without DNA, the TCRdb call of TRBD2 cannot be checked. This CDR3 is built from 16 residues. Germline values: CDR1 MNHEY, CDR2 SMNVEV (reference sequence).

The V call is TRBV4-3, the J call TRBJ2-6. Looked up from germline, CDR1 is LGHNA and CDR2 is YSLEER. CDR3 length equals 17 residues. CDR3 sequence: CASSQDVAISGANVLTF.

The genes are TRBV14 and TRBJ2-1; as DNA is missing, the TRBD2 call by TCRdb cannot be tested. Germline V gives CDR1 SGHDN, CDR2 FVKESK. This CDR3 has 15 residues. CDR3 sequence reads: CASSELAGGGHEQFF.

The J gene is TRBJ2-1, the V gene TRBV12-3 or TRBV12-4. This CDR3 has 15 amino acids. CDR3 in amino acids: CASSSVGSSYNEQFF.

The gene calls are TRBV12-3 or TRBV12-4 and TRBJ2-1; TCRdb designates TRBD1, a call that cannot be tested without DNA. The CDR3 consists of 16 residues. CDR3 sequence reads: CASTGTTIGRYNEQFF.

V and J are TRBV5-1 and TRBJ2-1; TCRdb reports TRBD2, a call that lacks DNA to check it against. Germline CDR1 is SGHRS and CDR2 is YFSETQ. This CDR3 is 16 amino acids long. The CDR3 sequence is CASSRRSGLENNEQFF.

V usage is TRBV7-2 and J usage is TRBJ2-7. Germline V gene data show CDR1 as SGHTA and CDR2 as FQGNSA. There are 16 residues in the CDR3. The CDR3 loop is CASSLTIGSASYEQYF.

This rearrangement joins TRBV6-1 to TRBJ1-2. Germline CDR1 is MNHNS and CDR2 is SASEGT. This CDR3 has 13 residues. The CDR3 region is CASSHKEGYGYTF.

The chain is built from TRBV7-9 and TRBJ2-5; without DNA, the TCRdb call of TRBD1 cannot be checked. This CDR3 has 14 residues. Germline V CDR1 and CDR2: SEHNR, FQNEAQ (reference sequence). This CDR3 reads CASSSTGGIKTQYF. Full variable domain (missing parts from reference TRBV7-9 and TRBJ2-5): DTGVSQNPRHKITKRGQNVTFRCDPISEHNRLYWYRQTLGQGPEFLTYFQNEAQLEKSRLLSDRFSAERPKGSFSTLEIQRTEQGDSAMYLCASSSTGGIKTQYFGPGTRLLVL.

The J gene is TRBJ1-2, the V gene TRBV4-3; no DNA is available, so the TRBD1 call from TCRdb remains unchecked. The CDR3 covers 11 residues. Germline loops: CDR1 LGHNA, CDR2 YSLEER. The CDR3 is CASSQGYGYTF.

The genes are TRBV14 and TRBJ2-5; the TCRdb call, TRBD2, lacks DNA for checking. CDR1 is SGHDN, CDR2 FVKESK, per germline. The CDR3 sequence is 15 residues long. The CDR3 region is CASSHLLGSYETQYF.

The chain couples TRBV4-1 to TRBJ2-5; with no DNA, the TCRdb D assignment of TRBD2 cannot be verified. This CDR3 is 17 amino acids long. Germline CDR1 reads MGHRA; CDR2 reads YSYEKL. The CDR3 loop is CASSQDPAGLSQETQYF.

V and J are TRBV14 and TRBJ2-7; the D call of TRBD1 rests on TCRdb alone, since no DNA is present to check it. The germline V gene has CDR1 SGHDN and CDR2 FVKESK. This CDR3 is 16 amino acids long. The CDR3 spells CASSRRGAGGFYEQYF.